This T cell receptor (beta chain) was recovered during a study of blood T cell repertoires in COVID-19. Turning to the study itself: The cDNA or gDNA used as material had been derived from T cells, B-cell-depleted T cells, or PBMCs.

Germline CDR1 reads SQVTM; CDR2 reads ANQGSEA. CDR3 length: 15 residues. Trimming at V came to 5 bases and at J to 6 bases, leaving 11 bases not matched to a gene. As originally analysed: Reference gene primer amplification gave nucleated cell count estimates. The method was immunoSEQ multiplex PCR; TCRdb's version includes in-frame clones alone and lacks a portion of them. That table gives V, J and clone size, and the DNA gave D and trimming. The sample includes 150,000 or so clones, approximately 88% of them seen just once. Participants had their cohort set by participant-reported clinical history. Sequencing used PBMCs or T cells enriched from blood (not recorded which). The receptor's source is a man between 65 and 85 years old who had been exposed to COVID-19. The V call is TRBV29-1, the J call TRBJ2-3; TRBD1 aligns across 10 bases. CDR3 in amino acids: CSVSSGTGVLDTQYF. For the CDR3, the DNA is TGCAGCGTTTCAAGCGGGACAGGGGTGTTGGATACGCAGTATTTT.